This TCR beta chain was recovered during a study of blood T cell repertoires in COVID-19. V lost 5 bases and J lost 4, with 14 bases in between. Germline CDR1 reads SNHLY; CDR2 reads FYNNEI. The CDR3 runs 14 residues. Only in-frame clones appear in the TCRdb table, and some are missing; sequencing was by immunoSEQ multiplex PCR. The table has 290,000 or so clones, more than 85% seen once. The Seattle patients, enrolled during active infection, were followed longitudinally. The chain links TRBV2 to TRBJ1-1; possible D gene TRBD1, 6 bases. The sequence was obtained from a woman aged 30 to 39 with COVID-19, enrolled during active disease. Source material: peripheral blood. CDR3 DNA: TGTGCCAGCAGTCAACAGGGCCAGGGCACTGAAGCTTTCTTT. It specifies CASSQQGQGTEAFF.